These T cell receptor beta chains were read from a single sample in a study of T-cell memory formation after mild COVID-19. A single record per CDR3 protein comes from TCRdb applying MiXCR to the 5' RACE reads. The sample holds fewer than 50,000 distinct CDR3 sequences, 8.5% to 10% seen once. Specimen: PBMCs or a T cell subset sorted from them (not recorded which). The receptors were sampled from an adult woman who had mild COVID-19 (a few samples of this study predate the infection). Cell type and time point are not known. The conserved cysteine and the conserved F or W are not part of the CDR3 here. The D gene is left open where the match is weak.

D gene | J gene | V gene | CDR3 protein
. | TRBJ1-1 | TRBV5-5 | ASSQDWNTEAF
TRBD2 | TRBJ2-2 | TRBV15 | ATSRDQAGGPNTGELF
TRBD2 | TRBJ2-5 | TRBV20-1 | SAPRTSGSGETQY
. | TRBJ1-5 | TRBV19 | ASSQNRAPGQPQH
. | TRBJ2-1 | TRBV20-1 | SARGGSSHRNEQF
. | TRBJ2-1 | TRBV20-1 | SARDTGLF
TRBD2 | TRBJ2-7 | TRBV6-1 | ASSGGTAGGLSYEQY
TRBD2 | TRBJ2-2 | TRBV7-6 | ASSLETRLAGGPGELF
TRBD1 | TRBJ2-7 | TRBV4-1 | ASSHSGTGGYEQY
TRBD1 | TRBJ2-7 | TRBV6-6 | ASRGQGTSYEQY